The clone carrying this T cell receptor beta chain appeared many times. Its antigen is unidentified. Via MiXCR, TCRdb re-called the 5' RACE reads, giving one row per CDR3 protein. The sample lists some 630,000 distinct CDR3 sequences; 7.1% were seen once. These data are taken from a study of identical twins. General study points: Modelling underestimated the level of out-of-frame TCR alpha sharing observed in monozygotic twins.

The sample also formed part of further work on yellow fever vaccine responses in identical twins.

Sequencing input: PBMCs. The clonotype originates from a woman aged 18-30 years in good health.

CDR3: CASSLVPSSGAQYYEQYF. The CDR3 nucleotides are TGCGCCAGCAGCTTGGTCCCCTCTTCAGGGGCTCAATACTACGAGCAGTACTTC. This chain joins TRBV5-1 and TRBJ2-7; D may be TRBD1 (6 bases). V lost 0 bases to trimming and J lost 3 bases, with 22 bases between them. The germline CDR1 and CDR2 sequences are SGHRS and YFSETQ. The CDR3 contains 18 residues. Full variable domain (remainder filled in from reference TRBV5-1 and TRBJ2-7): KAGVTQTPRYLIKTRGQQVTLSCSPISGHRSVSWYQQTPGQGLQFLFEYFSETQRNKGNFPGRFSGRQFSNSRSEMNVSTLELGDSALYLCASSLVPSSGAQYYEQYFGPGTRLTVT.